This T cell receptor (beta chain) originates from a study of regulatory T cells in long-lasting Graves disease. The CDR3 is 12 residues long. Germline values: CDR1 LGHNA, CDR2 YSLEER. V was pared by 0 bases and J by 8 bases, with 4 bases between. According to the study, TCR beta libraries were built with iRepertoire HTBI primers and CDR3-region Arm-PCR. Via MiXCR, TCRdb re-called the multiplex PCR reads, giving one row per CDR3 protein. Among about 290,000 distinct CDR3 sequences listed, around 21% were seen once. The sample's time point: persistent/refractory GD, antithyroid drugs over 5 years with positive TRAb. Isolated PBMC RNA provided the starting material for the TCR library.

This chain joins TRBV4-3 and TRBJ2-2; D gene uncertain. The starting material was peripheral blood mononuclear cells (PBMCs), obtained when the disease was refractory, from a patient treated with antithyroid drugs. This TCR derives from a female donor with Graves disease. The CDR3 protein is CASSQDRGELFF. CDR3 DNA sequence: TGCGCCAGCAGCCAAGATCGGGGGGAGCTGTTTTTT.